This TCR beta chain stems from a study of T-cell reconstitution after alpha-beta-depleted transplantation in children. Study-wide results and caveats: Some patients' high day-60 TCRbeta diversity was attributed to recipient cells surviving conditioning. It was reported that alpha-beta T cells came from several hundred expanded graft clones (about two months after transplant). Counts and diversity of T cells one year after transplant came mostly from newly produced T cells.

Deletions cut 3 bases from V and 6 bases from J, with 11 bases between. CDR1 SEHNR and CDR2 FQNEAQ come from the germline V gene (reference sequence). The CDR3 length is 13 residues. Unique molecular identifiers were used in preparing the TCRbeta library. In TCRdb, the PCR reads were re-called with MiXCR into one record per CDR3 protein. The sample includes around 700,000 distinct CDR3 sequences, 13% seen only once; the top ten take about 0.79%. This clonotype was detected only a few times. Its antigen is unknown. This sequence originates from a girl aged 2-10 years with congenital amegakaryocytic thrombocytopenia, due to receive a stem cell transplant. This chain connects TRBV7-9 to TRBJ1-1; D ambiguous. Here the sequenced sample was PBMCs, taken before TCRalphabeta/CD19-depleted stem cell transplant. CDR3 sequence reads: CASSFAGVSEAFF. The CDR3 region has the DNA TGTGCCAGCAGCTTCGCGGGAGTCTCTGAAGCTTTCTTT.